This TCR beta chain was identified during a study of blood T cell repertoires in COVID-19. As handled by the study authors: The assay estimated nucleated cells by amplifying reference gene primers. Assay: immunoSEQ multiplex PCR; the TCRdb copy retains only in-frame clones and omits some. V, J and clone size are those of that table, while D and trimming were read from the DNA. The repertoire holds about 80,000 clones, with roughly four fifths as singletons. The CDR3 is 18 residues long. V was clipped by 3 bases and J by 0 bases; unmatched bases: 7. Germline CDR1 and CDR2: LNHDA and SQIVND (reference sequence).

The TCR comes from an elderly man with acute or convalescent COVID-19. The chain has TRBV19 and TRBJ2-1; 11 bases agree with TRBD2. What was sequenced was peripheral blood. CDR3 in DNA: TGTGCCAGTAGTATTGGGCTAGCGGGGGGAAGCTCCTACAATGAGCAGTTCTTC. Encoded protein: CASSIGLAGGSSYNEQFF.